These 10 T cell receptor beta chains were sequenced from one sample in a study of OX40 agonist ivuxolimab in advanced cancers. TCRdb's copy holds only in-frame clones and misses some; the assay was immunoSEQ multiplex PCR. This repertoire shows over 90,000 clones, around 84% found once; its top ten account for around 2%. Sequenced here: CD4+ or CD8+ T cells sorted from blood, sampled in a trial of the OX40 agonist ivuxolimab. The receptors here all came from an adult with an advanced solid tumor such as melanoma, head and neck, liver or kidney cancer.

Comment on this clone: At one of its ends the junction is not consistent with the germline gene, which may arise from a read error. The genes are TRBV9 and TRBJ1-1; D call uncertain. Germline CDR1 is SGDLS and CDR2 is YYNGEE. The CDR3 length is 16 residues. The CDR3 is CASSVDAVRENIEAFF. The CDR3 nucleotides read TGTGCCAGCAGCGTAGATGCGGTTAGGGAAAACATTGAAGCTTTCTTT.

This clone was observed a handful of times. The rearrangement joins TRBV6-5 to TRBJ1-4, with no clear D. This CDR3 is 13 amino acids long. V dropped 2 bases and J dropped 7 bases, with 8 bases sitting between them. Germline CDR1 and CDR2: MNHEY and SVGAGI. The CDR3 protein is CASSYRESEKLFF. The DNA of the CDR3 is TGTGCCAGCAGTTACAGAGAGAGTGAAAAACTGTTTTTT.

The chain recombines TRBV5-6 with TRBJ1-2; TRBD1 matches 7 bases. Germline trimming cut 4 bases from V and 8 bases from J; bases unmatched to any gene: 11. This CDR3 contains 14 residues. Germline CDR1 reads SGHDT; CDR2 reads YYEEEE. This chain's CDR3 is CASSTTTGVGGYTF. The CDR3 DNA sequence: TGTGCCAGCAGCACGACCACAGGGGTGGGAGGCTACACCTTC.

Here the CDR3 reads CSVKWPGGEKLFF. CDR3 coding DNA: TGCAGCGTGAAGTGGCCCGGTGGTGAAAAACTGTTTTTT. This rearrangement joins TRBV29-1 to TRBJ1-4; D is undetermined. V lost 6 bases, J lost 7 bases, and 15 bases lay in between. CDR1 and CDR2 from the germline V gene are SQVTM and ANQGSEA. The CDR3 has 13 amino acids.

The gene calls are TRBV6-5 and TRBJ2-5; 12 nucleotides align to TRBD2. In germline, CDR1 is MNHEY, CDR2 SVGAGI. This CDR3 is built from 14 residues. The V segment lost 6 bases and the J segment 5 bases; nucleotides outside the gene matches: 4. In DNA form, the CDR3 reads TGTGCCAGCAGACCCGGGACTAGCGGGGAGACCCAGTACTTC. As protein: CASRPGTSGETQYF.

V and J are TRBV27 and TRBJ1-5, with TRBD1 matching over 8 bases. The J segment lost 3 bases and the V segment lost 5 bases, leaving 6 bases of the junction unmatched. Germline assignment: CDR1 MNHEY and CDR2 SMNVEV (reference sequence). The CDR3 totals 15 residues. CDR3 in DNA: TGTGCCAGCAGTCCCGGACAGGGTTTCAATCAGCCCCAGCATTTT. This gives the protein CASSPGQGFNQPQHF.

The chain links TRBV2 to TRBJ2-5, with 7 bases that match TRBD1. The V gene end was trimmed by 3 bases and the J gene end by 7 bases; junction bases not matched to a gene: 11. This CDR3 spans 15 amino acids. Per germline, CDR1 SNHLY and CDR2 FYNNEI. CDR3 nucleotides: TGTGCCAGCAGTGAGGGGTACAGGGGAGAGGCGACCCAGTACTTC. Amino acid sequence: CASSEGYRGEATQYF.

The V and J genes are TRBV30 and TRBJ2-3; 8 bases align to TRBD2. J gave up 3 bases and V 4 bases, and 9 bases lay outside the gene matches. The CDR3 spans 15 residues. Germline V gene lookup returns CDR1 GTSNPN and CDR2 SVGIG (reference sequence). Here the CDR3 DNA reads TGTGCCTGGATGACGGGAGCGGGAGTTACAGATACGCAGTATTTT. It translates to CAWMTGAGVTDTQYF.

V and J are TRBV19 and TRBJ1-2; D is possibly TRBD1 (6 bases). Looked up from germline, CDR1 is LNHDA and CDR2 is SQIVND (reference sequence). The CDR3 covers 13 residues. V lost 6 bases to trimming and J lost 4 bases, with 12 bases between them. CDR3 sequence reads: CASRDSSFYGYTF. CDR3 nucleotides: TGTGCCAGTAGGGACAGCTCGTTCTATGGCTACACCTTC.

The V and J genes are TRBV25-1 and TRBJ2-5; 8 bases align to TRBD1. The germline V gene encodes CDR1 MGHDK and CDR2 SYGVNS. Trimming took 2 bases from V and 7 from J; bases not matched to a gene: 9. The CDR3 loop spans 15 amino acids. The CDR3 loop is CASSERGQGLGTQYF. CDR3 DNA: TGTGCCAGCAGTGAACGTGGACAGGGCCTAGGGACCCAGTACTTC.